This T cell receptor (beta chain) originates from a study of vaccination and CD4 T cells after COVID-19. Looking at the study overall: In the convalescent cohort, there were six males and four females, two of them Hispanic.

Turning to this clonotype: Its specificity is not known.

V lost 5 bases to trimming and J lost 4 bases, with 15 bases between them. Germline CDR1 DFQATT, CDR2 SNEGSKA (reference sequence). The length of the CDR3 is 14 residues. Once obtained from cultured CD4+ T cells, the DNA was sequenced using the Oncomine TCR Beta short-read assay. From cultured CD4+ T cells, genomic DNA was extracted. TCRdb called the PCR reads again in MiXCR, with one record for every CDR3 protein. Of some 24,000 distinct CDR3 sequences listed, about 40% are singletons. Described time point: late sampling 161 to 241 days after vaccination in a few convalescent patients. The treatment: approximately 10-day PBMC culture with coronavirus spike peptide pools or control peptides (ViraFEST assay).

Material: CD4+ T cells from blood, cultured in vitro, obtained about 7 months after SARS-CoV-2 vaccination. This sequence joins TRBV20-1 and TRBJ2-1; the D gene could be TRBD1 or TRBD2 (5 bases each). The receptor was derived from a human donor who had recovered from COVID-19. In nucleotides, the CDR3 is TGCAGTGCTCGATCGTACGGGGCATACAATGAGCAGTTCTTC. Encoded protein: CSARSYGAYNEQFF.